The 12 T cell receptor beta chains listed next were all sequenced from one sample in a study of T cells after posttransplantation cyclophosphamide (dated by TCRdb to between 2015 and 2016). In light of the paper, this sample's treatment or condition label describes: high-dose cyclophosphamide on days +3 and +4 as single-agent GVHD prophylaxis. Busulfan and fludarabine conditioning, a related or unrelated marrow graft, and cyclophosphamide on days +3 and +4 were given to PTCy patients. To prepare the library, the immunoSEQ multiplex PCR assay was applied. Not all clones reach the TCRdb copy of this immuneACCESS table, which keeps in-frame sequences only. Checked studies attribute under half of the gap to unresolved V genes and leave the rest unexplained. This sample comprises tens of thousands of clones, 70% to 90% of them detected only once. Around an eighth of the sample is in the top ten clones.

Sample: PBMCs, taken after allogeneic stem cell transplant with posttransplant cyclophosphamide. The receptors here all came from a female patient younger than 45 who received an allogeneic stem cell transplant from an unrelated donor, was CMV-positive, and had no GVHD. After a transplant, certain T cells may trace back to the graft donor.

V is TRBV28 and J is TRBJ1-1; a possible D gene is TRBD1 (5 bases). Germline V gene lookup returns CDR1 MDHEN and CDR2 SYDVKM. Trimming left V 1 base short and J 1 base short, with 7 bases between. This CDR3 region has 14 residues. CDR3 nucleotide sequence: TGTGCCAGCAGTTTATCCCAGGGGAACACTGAAGCTTTCTTT. This gives the protein CASSLSQGNTEAFF.

V and J are TRBV7-9 and TRBJ1-5; 7 positions agree with TRBD1. Germline CDR1 and CDR2: SEHNR and FQNEAQ (reference sequence). This CDR3 spans 12 amino acids. Trimming at V came to 5 bases and at J to 11 bases, leaving 6 bases not matched to a gene. The CDR3 sequence is CASSPTGLAQHF. The DNA of the CDR3 is TGTGCCAGCAGCCCGACAGGGTTGGCCCAGCATTTT.

This chain uses TRBV6-4 with TRBJ1-1; 7 bases map to TRBD1. The CDR3 is 13 residues long. Germline assignment: CDR1 MRHNA and CDR2 SNTAGT. V lost 4 bases to trimming and J lost 6 bases; unmatched junction nucleotides: 5. CDR3 DNA sequence: TGTGCCAGCAGTGTGAGGACAGGCGCTGAAGCTTTCTTT. It encodes CASSVRTGAEAFF.

V usage is TRBV4-3 and J usage is TRBJ1-2, with D uncertain. Between the trimmed V and J ends, which lost 1 base and 3 bases, there was a span of 15 bases. Per germline, CDR1 LGHNA and CDR2 YSLEER. The CDR3 extends over 16 amino acids. CDR3 in DNA: TGCGCCAGCAGCCAAGGTGGTGCGGATGTTTACTATGGCTACACCTTC. Translation gives CASSQGGADVYYGYTF.

This clone was seen only once. This chain connects TRBV2 to TRBJ2-5; 10 nucleotides line up with TRBD1. The CDR3 has 13 amino acids. Looked up from germline, CDR1 is SNHLY and CDR2 is FYNNEI. V was pared by 6 bases and J by 5 bases, with 3 bases of the junction left unmatched. Written as DNA, the CDR3 is TGTGCCAGCAGACCGGGACAGGGGGAGACCCAGTACTTC. Translating gives CASRPGQGETQYF.

This chain joins TRBV7-2 and TRBJ2-1; 10 nucleotides align to TRBD2. From germline, CDR1 is SGHTA and CDR2 FQGNSA. V trimming: 8 bases; J trimming: 8 bases; junction bases outside the gene matches: 15. This CDR3 is 16 amino acids long. The CDR3 sequence: CASRLAGGPRSDEQFF. The DNA for the CDR3 is TGTGCCAGCCGATTAGCGGGGGGTCCGCGGTCAGATGAGCAGTTCTTC.

This rearrangement joins TRBV7-2 to TRBJ2-1; the D gene is possibly TRBD2 (7 bases). Germline-derived CDR1 and CDR2 are SGHTA and FQGNSA. This CDR3 has 16 amino acids. Trimming pared 5 bases from V and 4 bases from J, leaving 18 bases between. The CDR3 region has the DNA TGTGCCAGCAGCCCGGGGGGCAGGAGCCTTTACAATGAGCAGTTCTTC. It yields the protein CASSPGGRSLYNEQFF.

This rearrangement joins TRBV18 to TRBJ1-1; 8 bases map to TRBD1. J was trimmed by 1 base and V by 4 bases; bases with no gene match: 5. The CDR3 sequence is 15 residues long. Germline loops: CDR1 KGHSH, CDR2 LQKENI. The CDR3 DNA is TGTGCCAGCTCACTTCGACAGGGGACGAACACTGAAGCTTTCTTT. It is translated as CASSLRQGTNTEAFF.

This clone was observed a few times. The chain couples TRBV2 to TRBJ2-5, with no clear D. Trimming shortened V by 3 bases and J by 1 base, and 6 bases separated the two germline ends. The CDR3 is made up of 13 amino acids. Looked up from germline, CDR1 is SNHLY and CDR2 is FYNNEI. The CDR3 DNA is TGTGCCAGCAGTGATACAGTCCAAGAGACCCAGTACTTC. This encodes CASSDTVQETQYF.

This clone was recorded once. The chain employs TRBV28 and TRBJ1-1; 8 positions agree with TRBD1. Trimming cost V 7 bases and J 5 bases; bases outside gene matches: 12. Germline-derived CDR1 and CDR2 are MDHEN and SYDVKM. The CDR3 length is 15 residues. CDR3: CASKPPSDRVTEAFF. CDR3 sequence (DNA): TGTGCCAGCAAACCCCCCTCGGACAGGGTAACTGAAGCTTTCTTT.

The chain links TRBV28 to TRBJ2-3; 7 positions agree with TRBD1. The CDR3 runs to 17 residues. Trimming removed 6 bases from V and 0 bases from J; junction bases left unmatched: 12. The germline CDR1 and CDR2 sequences are MDHEN and SYDVKM. The CDR3 sequence is CASRTGTVYSSTDTQYF. As DNA, the CDR3 is TGTGCCAGCAGGACCGGGACAGTATACTCTAGCACAGATACGCAGTATTTT.

This clone appeared once. The CDR3 sequence: CASSEKGNQPQHF. CDR3 bases: TGTGCCAGCAGTGAAAAGGGGAATCAGCCCCAGCATTTT. The chain employs TRBV6-1 and TRBJ1-5, with D maybe TRBD1 (5 bases). This CDR3 comprises 13 residues. With 2 bases removed from V and 4 bases from J, the gap between germline ends came to 6 bases. Germline V gives CDR1 MNHNS, CDR2 SASEGT.